The 30 T cell receptor beta chains given below trace back to one sample, sequenced in a study of identical twins. TCRdb reprocessed the 5' RACE reads via MiXCR and lists one record per CDR3 protein. The sample comprises fewer than 900,000 distinct CDR3 sequences, 18% of which are singletons, and about an eighth rests with the top ten. The data also belong to a second study, concerning T cells expressing NK-cell markers.

Sequenced: PBMCs. All receptors come from a woman younger than 35 in good health.

There are a few counts of this clonotype. The chain joins TRBV25-1 to TRBJ2-7, with 9 nucleotides matching TRBD1. CDR3 length: 13 amino acids. V was pared by 7 bases and J by 3 bases, with 4 bases of the junction left unmatched. Germline V gene data show CDR1 as MGHDK and CDR2 as SYGVNS. The CDR3 sequence: CASMGQGDYEQYF. CDR3 in DNA: TGTGCCAGCATGGGACAGGGCGACTACGAGCAGTACTTC.

This clonotype was recorded many times. This chain joins TRBV12-3 or TRBV12-4 and TRBJ2-7; D possibly corresponds to TRBD2 (5 bases). The CDR3 extends over 12 amino acids. V was trimmed by 3 bases and J by 5 bases, leaving 8 bases between them. The CDR3 is CASSFRRHEQYF. The CDR3 DNA sequence: TGTGCCAGCAGTTTTAGGAGGCACGAGCAGTACTTC.

The chain joins TRBV7-9 to TRBJ2-1; D gene unclear. Deletions cut 1 base from V and 9 bases from J, with 16 bases between. Germline V gene lookup returns CDR1 SEHNR and CDR2 FQNEAQ (reference sequence). This CDR3 region has 15 residues. In DNA form, the CDR3 reads TGTGCCAGCAGCTTAGTTGGCCAGAGCTCGGGTGAGCAGTTCTTC. Its protein is CASSLVGQSSGEQFF. Looking up the rest from reference TRBV7-9 and TRBJ2-1 gives the full variable domain: DTGVSQNPRHKITKRGQNVTFRCDPISEHNRLYWYRQTLGQGPEFLTYFQNEAQLEKSRLLSDRFSAERPKGSFSTLEIQRTEQGDSAMYLCASSLVGQSSGEQFFGPGTRLTVL.

This clonotype was seen more than once but under ten times. The rearrangement joins TRBV3-1 to TRBJ2-3, with D unresolved. Looked up from germline, CDR1 is LGHDT and CDR2 is YNNKEL (reference sequence). Trimming left V 1 base short and J 6 bases short, with 8 bases between. The CDR3 has 13 residues. The CDR3 spells CASSQVLGDTQYF. CDR3 DNA sequence: TGTGCCAGCAGCCAAGTACTTGGGGATACGCAGTATTTT.

J is TRBJ2-7 and V is TRBV9; maybe TRBD1 (6 bases). This CDR3 contains 14 residues. Germline V lookup: CDR1 SGDLS, CDR2 YYNGEE. V lost 3 bases, J lost 2 bases, and 12 bases lay in between. The CDR3 region is CASSATQGAYEQYF. Written as DNA, the CDR3 is TGTGCCAGCAGCGCGACACAGGGCGCCTACGAGCAGTACTTC.

The chain joins TRBV20-1 to TRBJ1-1; D not resolved. Germline CDR1 and CDR2: DFQATT and SNEGSKA (reference sequence). Trimming pared 3 bases from V and 1 base from J, leaving 9 bases between. This CDR3 is built from 13 residues. CDR3 residues: CSARPGTNTEAFF. In DNA form, the CDR3 reads TGCAGTGCTAGGCCAGGAACGAACACTGAAGCTTTCTTT.

This clonotype turned up a few times. V and J are TRBV24-1 and TRBJ2-1; 11 nucleotides line up with TRBD2. Germline CDR1 KGHDR, CDR2 SFDVKD. The CDR3 is 14 residues long. V shed 5 bases and J 7 bases; nucleotides not matched to a gene: 3. DNA of the CDR3: TGTGCCACCAGTGGGACTAGCGGGTCTAATGAGCAGTTCTTC. It specifies CATSGTSGSNEQFF.

The rearrangement uses TRBV12-3 or TRBV12-4 and TRBJ2-7; D is unclear. Trimming removed 3 bases at V and 1 base at J, with 4 bases between. There are 12 residues in the CDR3. Written as DNA, the CDR3 is TGTGCCAGCAGTTTTGTATCCTACGAGCAGTACTTC. Its protein is CASSFVSYEQYF.

This clonotype was picked up a small number of times. The chain recombines TRBV12-3 or TRBV12-4 with TRBJ2-1; 7 nucleotides agree with TRBD1. The CDR3 totals 15 residues. Unmatched junction bases numbered 10, after V lost 6 bases and J lost 5 bases. The CDR3 region has the DNA TGTGCCAGCAGACCTCACAGGGGCTCTAACAATGAGCAGTTCTTC. Its translation is CASRPHRGSNNEQFF.

The CDR3 reads CSASLAGAETQYF. CDR3 DNA sequence: TGCAGTGCTAGCCTAGCGGGGGCAGAGACCCAGTACTTC. The chain joins TRBV20-1 to TRBJ2-5; 10 bases match TRBD2. V trimming: 3 bases; J trimming: 4 bases; junction bases outside the gene matches: 2. Germline CDR1 is DFQATT and CDR2 is SNEGSKA (reference sequence). This CDR3 contains 13 residues.

The rearrangement uses TRBV20-1 and TRBJ2-3; D remains unclear. Trimming stripped 3 bases from V and 5 bases from J, with 15 bases between. Germline V gene sequence: CDR1 DFQATT, CDR2 SNEGSKA (reference sequence). The CDR3 totals 14 residues. The CDR3 loop reads CSASTSLAIDTQYF. The CDR3 DNA reads TGCAGTGCTAGTACGTCTTTGGCCATAGATACGCAGTATTTT.

This clonotype was picked up many times. This rearrangement joins TRBV30 to TRBJ2-1; D is unresolved. CDR1 and CDR2 from the germline V gene are GTSNPN and SVGIG (reference sequence). CDR3 length equals 13 residues. V lost 0 bases, J lost 1 base, and 4 bases lay in between. The CDR3 sequence is CAWSVQSYNEQFF. CDR3 nucleotide sequence: TGTGCCTGGAGTGTACAATCCTACAATGAGCAGTTCTTC.

This clonotype was recorded a few times. The rearrangement joins TRBV4-3 to TRBJ2-1; D unclear. In germline, CDR1 is LGHNA, CDR2 YSLEER. The CDR3 length is 20 residues. Trimming pared 1 base from V and 0 bases from J, leaving 22 bases between. The CDR3 DNA reads TGCGCCAGCAGCCAAGGCACTTCGACAAGCGTTCTTACCTCCTACAATGAGCAGTTCTTC. It yields the protein CASSQGTSTSVLTSYNEQFF.

This clonotype was seen many times. The rearrangement joins TRBV12-3 or TRBV12-4 to TRBJ1-3; D might be TRBD1 (5 bases). CDR3 length equals 13 residues. The V end was cut by 3 bases, the J end by 8 bases, with 11 bases between. CDR3 sequence reads: CASSLGGDDTIYF. For the CDR3, the DNA is TGTGCCAGCAGTTTGGGTGGGGACGACACCATATATTTT.

This clonotype has a handful of counts. The V gene is TRBV9, the J gene TRBJ2-7, with D possibly matching TRBD1 (7 bases). V dropped 0 bases and J dropped 2 bases, with 12 bases sitting between them. The germline V gene has CDR1 SGDLS and CDR2 YYNGEE. The CDR3 extends over 15 amino acids. The CDR3 DNA reads as TGTGCCAGCAGCGTAGCAGGCGGGACAGCCTACGAGCAGTACTTC. Residues: CASSVAGGTAYEQYF.

This clonotype was picked up a small number of times. This chain joins TRBV12-3 or TRBV12-4 and TRBJ2-7; 8 bases match TRBD2. With V trimmed by 1 base and J by 3 bases, 5 bases remained unmatched. The CDR3 is 15 amino acids. The CDR3 DNA reads as TGTGCCAGCAGTTTAGAGGTAGCGGGGTTCTACGAGCAGTACTTC. Protein product: CASSLEVAGFYEQYF.

The chain is built from TRBV29-1 and TRBJ2-7; TRBD1 matches at 8 bases. Trimming at V came to 5 bases and at J to 6 bases, leaving 6 bases not matched to a gene. This CDR3 region has 12 residues. Germline CDR1 is SQVTM and CDR2 is ANQGSEA. CDR3 in amino acids: CSVYTGGREQYF. CDR3 bases: TGCAGCGTTTATACAGGGGGTCGCGAGCAGTACTTC.

The genes are TRBV18 and TRBJ2-5; unclear D gene. V gave up 6 bases and J gave up 7 bases, with 24 bases separating them. Germline assignment: CDR1 KGHSH and CDR2 LQKENI. The CDR3 has 16 amino acids. The CDR3 region has the DNA TGTGCCAGCTCGTCCCTCCCAATCAAACGAGAAGGGACCCAGTACTTC. Its translation is CASSSLPIKREGTQYF.

This clonotype was seen a handful of times. The chain carries TRBV6-1 and TRBJ2-2; TRBD1 might be the D (6 bases). V was clipped by 11 bases and J by 7 bases, with 17 bases between them. The germline V gene encodes CDR1 MNHNS and CDR2 SASEGT. This CDR3 has 13 amino acids. CDR3: CAGQTGFHGELFF. CDR3 nucleotides: TGTGCCGGTCAAACAGGGTTTCACGGGGAGCTGTTTTTT.

The chain employs TRBV6-1 and TRBJ2-5; TRBD1 might be the D (7 bases). The CDR3 totals 16 residues. Deletions cut 4 bases from V and 5 bases from J, with 20 bases between. Looked up from germline, CDR1 is MNHNS and CDR2 is SASEGT. CDR3 protein: CASSGWGGQAPETQYF. The CDR3, as DNA: TGTGCCAGCAGTGGCTGGGGAGGACAGGCCCCTGAGACCCAGTACTTC.

This clonotype was picked up many times. The chain employs TRBV7-2 and TRBJ2-7, with 7 nucleotides matching TRBD2. CDR3 length equals 16 residues. J lost 0 bases, V lost 4 bases, and 9 bases had no gene match. Germline CDR1 reads SGHTA; CDR2 reads FQGNSA. The CDR3 DNA reads TGTGCCAGCAGCTCGGGCTATGGACTAGACTCCTACGAGCAGTACTTC. It translates to CASSSGYGLDSYEQYF.

This sequence joins TRBV10-2 and TRBJ1-2; D call uncertain. This CDR3 region has 10 residues. Germline V gene data show CDR1 as WSHSY and CDR2 as SAAADI. Trimming took 4 bases from V and 10 from J, leaving 7 bases between them. The DNA of the CDR3 is TGCGCCAGCAGTGGGGAGAACTACACCTTC. Its translation is CASSGENYTF.

This clonotype was counted a few times. V and J are TRBV29-1 and TRBJ1-5; D not certain. There are 13 residues in the CDR3. Germline V gene sequence: CDR1 SQVTM, CDR2 ANQGSEA. Trimming stripped 2 bases from V and 6 bases from J, with 11 bases between. The CDR3 spells CSVEPEVGQPQHF. The CDR3 nucleotides read TGCAGCGTTGAACCCGAGGTGGGTCAGCCCCAGCATTTT.

V usage is TRBV10-3 and J usage is TRBJ2-1; TRBD2 agrees at 7 bases. The CDR3 is 15 amino acids. With V trimmed by 2 bases and J by 5 bases, 6 bases remained unmatched. CDR1 is ENHRY, CDR2 SYGVKD, per germline. The CDR3 spells CAISENLAANNEQFF. As DNA, the CDR3 is TGTGCCATCAGTGAGAATCTAGCGGCTAACAATGAGCAGTTCTTC.

This clonotype was seen more than once but under ten times. The chain links TRBV2 to TRBJ2-1; maybe TRBD2 (5 bases). This CDR3 is built from 13 residues. The germline V and J ends were trimmed by 7 bases and 4 bases, with 11 bases remaining between them. Germline V gene data show CDR1 as SNHLY and CDR2 as FYNNEI. CDR3 coding DNA: TGTGCCAGCATGAACCGGGAATACAATGAGCAGTTCTTC. Its protein product is CASMNREYNEQFF.

Only a few counts were recorded for this clonotype. The rearrangement joins TRBV6-1 to TRBJ2-3; D may be TRBD1 (6 bases). Trimming pared 5 bases from V and 6 bases from J, leaving 18 bases between. There are 15 residues in the CDR3. Looked up from germline, CDR1 is MNHNS and CDR2 is SASEGT. CDR3 in DNA: TGTGCCAGCAGTCCCCCCCAGGGGTTCAGCGATACGCAGTATTTT. It specifies CASSPPQGFSDTQYF.

At least ten counts were recorded for this clonotype. V usage is TRBV6-1 and J usage is TRBJ1-1; D gene unclear. The CDR3 has 15 amino acids. Trimming shortened V by 7 bases and J by 1 base, and 16 bases separated the two germline ends. Germline V gene sequence: CDR1 MNHNS, CDR2 SASEGT. The CDR3 reads CASKDFRPSNTEAFF. Here the CDR3 DNA reads TGTGCCAGCAAAGATTTCCGGCCCTCGAACACTGAAGCTTTCTTT.

This clonotype was seen repeatedly, ten times or more. The CDR3 DNA follows: TGTGCCAGCAGCTTAAGGGAGAACACTGAAGCTTTCTTT. Translation: CASSLRENTEAFF. The chain combines TRBV7-2 with TRBJ1-1; D remains ambiguous. The V gene's germline CDR1 is SGHTA and CDR2 FQGNSA. Trimming pared 2 bases from V and 1 base from J, leaving 5 bases between. This CDR3 region has 13 residues.

This clonotype was found a few times. The chain recombines TRBV7-9 with TRBJ1-1; the D is unclear. V was pared by 1 base and J by 3 bases, with 12 bases between. This CDR3 contains 15 residues. Germline V gene data show CDR1 as SEHNR and CDR2 as FQNEAQ (reference sequence). The CDR3 sequence is CASSLGRLGYTEAFF. CDR3 coding DNA: TGTGCCAGCAGCTTAGGTCGCCTTGGGTACACTGAAGCTTTCTTT.

The chain carries TRBV2 and TRBJ2-2; D is ambiguous. The length of the CDR3 is 13 residues. Trimming left V 11 bases short and J 6 bases short, with 16 bases between. CDR1 SNHLY and CDR2 FYNNEI come from the germline V gene. The CDR3 region is CAPEYPQAGELFF. Written as DNA, the CDR3 is TGTGCCCCAGAATATCCCCAGGCCGGGGAGCTGTTTTTT.